The rows below give T cell receptor beta chains drawn from one sample of a study of read filtering for tumor transcriptome and immune sequencing. TCRdb analysed the reads with MiXCR anew, one entry per CDR3 protein. Here the sample spans tens of thousands of distinct CDR3 sequences, approximately 14% being singletons. Sequencing was performed on a population of CD138-negative cells sorted from bone marrow. The receptors here all came from a donor at least 40 years old with multiple myeloma. CDR3s include the opening cysteine and the closing phenylalanine or tryptophan. The D gene is left open where the match is weak. Rows may omit the clone size; those that give it use once, few, many or a size class.

d_gene: TRBD1; abundance: many; j_gene: TRBJ1-4; v_gene: TRBV7-9; CDR3aa: CASSLRQGALNEKLFF
d_gene: NA; abundance: many; j_gene: TRBJ2-3; v_gene: TRBV4-3; CDR3aa: CASSQERGPTDTQYF
d_gene: NA; abundance: many; j_gene: TRBJ2-2; v_gene: TRBV3-1; CDR3aa: CASSPDRRHTGELFF
d_gene: NA; abundance: NA; j_gene: TRBJ1-5; v_gene: TRBV28; CDR3aa: CASSPGGTNQPQHF
d_gene: TRBD2; abundance: many; j_gene: TRBJ2-7; v_gene: TRBV2; CDR3aa: CASRRAGGSYEQYF
d_gene: TRBD2; abundance: many; j_gene: TRBJ2-1; v_gene: TRBV27; CDR3aa: CASSFGLGWAGGNEQFF
d_gene: NA; abundance: many; j_gene: TRBJ2-1; v_gene: TRBV7-9; CDR3aa: CASSWMASWYNEQFF
d_gene: NA; abundance: many; j_gene: TRBJ2-7; v_gene: TRBV29-1; CDR3aa: CSVPSRQVTYEQYF
d_gene: NA; abundance: few; j_gene: TRBJ1-3; v_gene: TRBV19; CDR3aa: CASKTGSSSGNTIYF
d_gene: NA; abundance: many; j_gene: TRBJ1-5; v_gene: TRBV20-1; CDR3aa: CSATSGSTVTNQPQHF
d_gene: TRBD2; abundance: many; j_gene: TRBJ2-7; v_gene: TRBV10-2; CDR3aa: CACDAGLEEEQYF
d_gene: NA; abundance: NA; j_gene: TRBJ2-1; v_gene: TRBV25-1; CDR3aa: CASSKPGLARNEQFF
d_gene: NA; abundance: many; j_gene: TRBJ1-4; v_gene: TRBV3-1; CDR3aa: CASSRLSRILGVVGEKLFF
d_gene: NA; abundance: many; j_gene: TRBJ2-7; v_gene: TRBV6-2/TRBV6-3; CDR3aa: CASSYSFRNSYEQYF
d_gene: NA; abundance: many; j_gene: TRBJ2-1; v_gene: TRBV2; CDR3aa: CASSGGAYNEQFF
d_gene: NA; abundance: NA; j_gene: TRBJ2-5; v_gene: TRBV12-3/TRBV12-4; CDR3aa: CASSLGGSPETQYF
d_gene: NA; abundance: many; j_gene: TRBJ1-5; v_gene: TRBV20-1; CDR3aa: CSARTVSNQPQHF
d_gene: NA; abundance: many; j_gene: TRBJ2-5; v_gene: TRBV2; CDR3aa: CASSLTRGAETQYF
d_gene: NA; abundance: many; j_gene: TRBJ2-5; v_gene: TRBV11-2; CDR3aa: CASSPGAGDQETQYF
d_gene: NA; abundance: many; j_gene: TRBJ1-1; v_gene: TRBV18; CDR3aa: CASSLTRGNTEAFF
d_gene: NA; abundance: NA; j_gene: TRBJ2-1; v_gene: TRBV30; CDR3aa: CARSPGSPNEQFF
d_gene: NA; abundance: NA; j_gene: TRBJ2-2; v_gene: TRBV11-1; CDR3aa: CASSLTLAGTGELFF
d_gene: NA; abundance: NA; j_gene: TRBJ2-7; v_gene: TRBV15; CDR3aa: CATSRGDTNEQYF
d_gene: NA; abundance: NA; j_gene: TRBJ2-7; v_gene: TRBV28; CDR3aa: CASRFTGGGAQVEQYF
d_gene: NA; abundance: NA; j_gene: TRBJ1-5; v_gene: TRBV20-1; CDR3aa: CSASPPWSNQPQHF